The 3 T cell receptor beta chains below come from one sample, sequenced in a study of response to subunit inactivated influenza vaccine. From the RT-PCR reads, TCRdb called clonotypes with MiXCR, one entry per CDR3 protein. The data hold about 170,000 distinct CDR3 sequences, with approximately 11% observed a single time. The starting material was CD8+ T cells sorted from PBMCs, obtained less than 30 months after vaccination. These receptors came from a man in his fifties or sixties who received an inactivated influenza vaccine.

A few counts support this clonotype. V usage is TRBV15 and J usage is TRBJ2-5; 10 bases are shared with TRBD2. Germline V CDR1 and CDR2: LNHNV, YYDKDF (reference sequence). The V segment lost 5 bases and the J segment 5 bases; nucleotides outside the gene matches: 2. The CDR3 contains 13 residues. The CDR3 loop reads CATSGTSEETQYF. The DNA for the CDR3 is TGTGCCACCAGCGGGACTAGCGAGGAGACCCAGTACTTC.

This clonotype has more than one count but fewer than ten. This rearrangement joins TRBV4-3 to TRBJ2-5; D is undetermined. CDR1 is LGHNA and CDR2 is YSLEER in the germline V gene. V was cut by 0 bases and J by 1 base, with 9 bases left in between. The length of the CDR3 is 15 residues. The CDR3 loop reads CASSQDRGSQETQYF. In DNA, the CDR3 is TGCGCCAGCAGCCAAGATCGAGGCAGCCAAGAGACCCAGTACTTC.

CDR3 loop: CASSLVGTGATQYF. For the CDR3, the DNA is TGTGCCAGCAGTTTAGTTGGGACAGGAGCTACGCAGTATTTT. The rearrangement links TRBV12-3 or TRBV12-4 to TRBJ2-3; 8 bases map to TRBD1. The CDR3 sequence is 14 residues long. V shed 1 base and J 8 bases; nucleotides not matched to a gene: 5.